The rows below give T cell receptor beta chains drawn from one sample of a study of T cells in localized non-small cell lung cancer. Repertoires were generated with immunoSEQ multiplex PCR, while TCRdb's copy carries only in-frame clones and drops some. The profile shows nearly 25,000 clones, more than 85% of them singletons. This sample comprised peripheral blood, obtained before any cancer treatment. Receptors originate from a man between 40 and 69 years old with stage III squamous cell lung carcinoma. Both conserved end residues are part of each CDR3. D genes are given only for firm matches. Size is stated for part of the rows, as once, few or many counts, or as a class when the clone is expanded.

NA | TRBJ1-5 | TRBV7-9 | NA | TGTGCCAGCAGCTTAGCGGAGGGAAAGCCCCAGCATTTT | CASSLAEGKPQHF
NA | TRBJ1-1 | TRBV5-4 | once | TGTGCCAGCAGCCGGGACTCCGAAAGGGCTTTCTTT | CASSRDSERAFF
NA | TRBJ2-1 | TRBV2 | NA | TGTGCCAGCAGTGAAGCTCAGGGGTTATCCTACAATGAGCAGTTCTTC | CASSEAQGLSYNEQFF
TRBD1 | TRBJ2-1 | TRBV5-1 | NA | TGCGCCAGTCAGAATGCCGGGACAGCAAGGAATGAGCAGTTCTTC | CASQNAGTARNEQFF
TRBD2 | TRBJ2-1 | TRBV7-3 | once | TGTGCCAGCAGTTTTACGGGACTAGCGGGTTCTGAGCAGTTCTTC | CASSFTGLAGSEQFF
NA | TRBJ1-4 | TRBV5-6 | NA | TGTGCCAGCAGCTTGACAGGTATCAATGAAAAACTGTTTTTT | CASSLTGINEKLFF
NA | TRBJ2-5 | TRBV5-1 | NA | TGCGCCAGCAGCTTCACAGGCTCCCTAGACGAGACCCAGTACTTC | CASSFTGSLDETQYF
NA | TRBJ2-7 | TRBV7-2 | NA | TGTGCCAGCAGCTCCAGGGTCCCCTACGAGCAGTACTTC | CASSSRVPYEQYF
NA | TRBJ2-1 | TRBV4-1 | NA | NA | CASSQAVGTGSLF
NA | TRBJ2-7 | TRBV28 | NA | TGTGCCAGCAGTTTTAGCGGATTAACCTACGAGCAGTACTTC | CASSFSGLTYEQYF
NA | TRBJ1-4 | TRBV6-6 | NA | TGTGCCAGCAGTTACCAGGGTGAAAAACTGTTTTTT | CASSYQGEKLFF
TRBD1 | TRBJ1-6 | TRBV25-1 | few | TGTGCCAGCAGTGCAGGGGGCCGATCACCCCTCCACTTT | CASSAGGRSPLHF
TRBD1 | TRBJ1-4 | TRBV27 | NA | TGTGCCAGCAGTGTCCGGGACAGCACAACTAATGAAAAACTGTTTTTT | CASSVRDSTTNEKLFF
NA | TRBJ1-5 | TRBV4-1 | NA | TGCGCCAGCAGCCAAGAATCGGGGGCAAGGAATCAGCCCCAGCATTTT | CASSQESGARNQPQHF
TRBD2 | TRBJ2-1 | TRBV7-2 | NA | TGTGCCAGCACCCAAGGGAGGGTTGAGCAGTTCTTC | CASTQGRVEQFF
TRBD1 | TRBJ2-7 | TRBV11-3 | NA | TGTGCCAGCAGCCCTTTCGACAGGGAATACGAGCAGTACTTC | CASSPFDREYEQYF
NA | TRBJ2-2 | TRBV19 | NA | TGTGCCAGTAGTGCCTCTCCGGGGAGGCCCGGGGAGCTGTTTTTT | CASSASPGRPGELFF
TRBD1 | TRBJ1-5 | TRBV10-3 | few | TGTGCCATCAGGACAGGGGCTAATCAGCCCCAGCATTTT | CAIRTGANQPQHF
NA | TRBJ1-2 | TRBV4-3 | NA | TGCGCCAGCAGCCAAATGGTGGCCCTAGGGGGAGGCTACACCTTC | CASSQMVALGGGYTF
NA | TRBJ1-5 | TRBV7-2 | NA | TGTGCCAGCAGCTTAGCCTTTTCGGCAGTGGGGTTGCCCCAGCATTTT | CASSLAFSAVGLPQHF
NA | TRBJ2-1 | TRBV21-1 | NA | TGTGCCAGCAGCAAGTGTGGCGGGGTCTCCTACAATGAGCAGTTCTTC | CASSKCGGVSYNEQFF
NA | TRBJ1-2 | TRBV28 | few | TGTGCCAGCAGTTTAGGAGGTTCCTATGGCTACACCTTC | CASSLGGSYGYTF
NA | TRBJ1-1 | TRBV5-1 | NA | TGCGCCAGCTCCGACGGCCGGAACACTGAAGCTTTCTTT | CASSDGRNTEAFF
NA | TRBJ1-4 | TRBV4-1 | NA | TGCGCCAGCAGCCAAGATGTTACAGGGTCCTCAAAACTGTTTTTT | CASSQDVTGSSKLFF
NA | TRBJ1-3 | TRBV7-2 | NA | TGTGCCAGCAGCCCAACAGTCACTGGAAACACCATATATTTT | CASSPTVTGNTIYF
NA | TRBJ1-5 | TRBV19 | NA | TGTGCCAGTAGTCCCCCTGGGGGGATCGGTCAGCCCCAGCATTTT | CASSPPGGIGQPQHF
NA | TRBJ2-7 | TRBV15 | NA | TGTGCCACCAGCAGAGACAGGGTAGGATCCTACGAGCAGTACTTC | CATSRDRVGSYEQYF
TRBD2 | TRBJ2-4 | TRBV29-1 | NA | TGCAGCGTTGAGGAGCTGCGGGAGGGTATAAACATTCAGTACTTC | CSVEELREGINIQYF
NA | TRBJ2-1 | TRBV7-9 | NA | TGTGCCAGCAGCTTTGGCAGGGGACCCAACAATGAGCAGTTCTTC | CASSFGRGPNNEQFF
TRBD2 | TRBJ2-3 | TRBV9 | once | TGTGCCAGCAGCGATAGCGGGTACACAGATACGCAGTATTTT | CASSDSGYTDTQYF
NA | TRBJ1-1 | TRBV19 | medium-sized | TGTGCCAGTCAACAGACAGAGAACACTGAAGCTTTCTTT | CASQQTENTEAFF
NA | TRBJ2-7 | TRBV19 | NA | TGTGCCAGTAGTATAGTAGGCTATCCGACAGTCTCCGAGCAGTACTTC | CASSIVGYPTVSEQYF
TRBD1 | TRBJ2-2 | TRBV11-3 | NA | TGTGCCAGCAGCCAACAGGGGTCCGCCGGGGAGCTGTTTTTT | CASSQQGSAGELFF
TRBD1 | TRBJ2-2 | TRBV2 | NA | TGTGCCAGCAGTGAAGCGGGACAGGGGGCCGGGGAGCTGTTTTTT | CASSEAGQGAGELFF
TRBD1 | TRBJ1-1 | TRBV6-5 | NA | TGTGCCAGCAGTTACCGTATGACAGGGGGATACACTGAAGCTTTCTTT | CASSYRMTGGYTEAFF
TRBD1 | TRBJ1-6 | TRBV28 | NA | TGTGCCAGCAGTTCAGGACAGGGGTATAATTCACCCCTCCACTTT | CASSSGQGYNSPLHF
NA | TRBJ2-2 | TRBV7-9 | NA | TGTGCCAGCAGCTTAGGGGGACTCGCAAACACCGGGGAGCTGTTTTTT | CASSLGGLANTGELFF
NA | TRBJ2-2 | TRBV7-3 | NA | TGTGCCAGCAAGACCGACACCGGGGAGCTGTTTTTT | CASKTDTGELFF
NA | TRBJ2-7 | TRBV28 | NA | TGTGCCAGCAGTTTATCAGGGCGACTCCCCTACGAGCAGTACTTC | CASSLSGRLPYEQYF
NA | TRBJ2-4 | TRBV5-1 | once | TGCGCCAGCAGCTTACGGGGTGGAGAAAACATTCAGTACTTC | CASSLRGGENIQYF
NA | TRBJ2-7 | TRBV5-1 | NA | TGCGCCAGCAGCTCGGGGACTTCACTCTACGAGCAGTACTTC | CASSSGTSLYEQYF
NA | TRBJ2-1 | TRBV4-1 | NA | TGCGCCAGCAGCCAAGGCATCGGCAGTTACAATGAGCAGTTCTTC | CASSQGIGSYNEQFF
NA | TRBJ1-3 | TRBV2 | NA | TGTGCCAGCAGGACGGAACCGTCTGGAAACACCATATATTTT | CASRTEPSGNTIYF
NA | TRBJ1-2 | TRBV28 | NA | TGTGCCAGCATGACGTCCTGGGTTGGTGGGATCAACTATGGCTACACCTTC | CASMTSWVGGINYGYTF
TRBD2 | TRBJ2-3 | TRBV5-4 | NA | TGTGCCAGCAGCTTAGGACTAGCGGGGGGGCCCGATACGCAGTATTTT | CASSLGLAGGPDTQYF
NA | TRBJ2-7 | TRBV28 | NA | TGTGCCAGCAGTTTTAGATACGAGCAGTACTTC | CASSFRYEQYF
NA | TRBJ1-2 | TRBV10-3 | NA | TGTGCCATCAGTGTTTGGGAGGGTGACCTCTATGGCTACACCTTC | CAISVWEGDLYGYTF
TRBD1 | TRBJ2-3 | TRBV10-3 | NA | TGTGCCATCAGGAGTGGGCAGGGGGCCACAGATACGCAGTATTTT | CAIRSGQGATDTQYF
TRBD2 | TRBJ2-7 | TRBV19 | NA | TGTGCCAGTAGTAGCGGGAGGGCTGAGCAGTACTTC | CASSSGRAEQYF
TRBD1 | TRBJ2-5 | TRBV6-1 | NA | TGTGCCAGCAGTGAAGCGACAGGGGGCCAAGAGACCCAGTACTTC | CASSEATGGQETQYF